This paragraph covers one TCR beta chain sequence. Antigen: not known. Libraries were prepared by immunoSEQ multiplex PCR; TCRdb keeps only in-frame clonotypes and omits some of them. In the table there are about 76,000 clones, around 95% of which are singletons. This sample is drawn from a study of cytomegalovirus exposure and HLA in healthy donors. Study results and caveats: The investigators catalogued 164 TCR beta chains as cytomegalovirus-associated. CMV antigen specificity was confirmed in vitro for a few CMV-associated chains. Reported results showed that the classifier diagnosed cytomegalovirus status with high specificity and sensitivity.

In germline, CDR1 is SGHKS, CDR2 YYEKEE (reference sequence). The CDR3 is 15 residues long. With 2 bases removed from V and 2 bases from J, the gap between germline ends came to 14 bases. The donors were part of the 120-subject validation cohort, which stood apart from the approximately 670-subject first cohort. What was sequenced was PBMCs. The TCR comes from a woman younger than 35 in good health and CMV-seropositive. The chain links TRBV5-5 to TRBJ2-7; D is ambiguous. The CDR3 region is CASSFGVSETYEQYF. The CDR3 bases are TGTGCCAGCAGCTTTGGCGTCTCGGAGACCTACGAGCAGTACTTC.